These 15 T cell receptor beta chains came from one sample sequenced in a study of blood T cells in healthy people across ages. With a J-beta primer mix and a sample-barcoded 5' primer, a second PCR ran roughly 6 to 11 cycles. TCRdb reanalysed the 5' RACE reads using MiXCR and keeps one entry per CDR3 protein. The sample has about 810,000 distinct CDR3 sequences; approximately 35% are singletons. The specimen sequenced was blood. Receptors were obtained from a man between 18 and 29 years old in good health.

This clonotype occurred many times. In DNA, the CDR3 is TGCAGTGCTAGTAGGACAGGGGGCTACGAAAAACTGTTTTTT. Encoded protein: CSASRTGGYEKLFF. This chain links TRBV20-1 with TRBJ1-4, with 11 bases lining up with TRBD1. The CDR3 spans 14 residues. With 3 bases clipped from V and 8 bases from J, the junction kept 5 bases outside the gene matches. Germline V gene data show CDR1 as DFQATT and CDR2 as SNEGSKA (reference sequence).

Concerning this clonotype: One end of the junction is discordant with germline, which a read error may explain. The V and J genes are TRBV27 and TRBJ2-5, with TRBD1 as a possible D gene (6 bases). The CDR3 has 16 amino acids. Germline V CDR1 and CDR2: MNHEY, SMNVEV (reference sequence). CDR3: CASSLLGGLERYEQNF. The CDR3 coding sequence is TGTGCCAGCAGTTTACTAGGGGGTTTAGAGCGGTACGAGCAGAACTTC.

A word on this clonotype: Since a much larger clone is just one base distant, this may be a read error. The gene calls are TRBV20-1 and TRBJ2-7, with D possibly being TRBD2 (6 bases). The last part of the DNA fits TRBJ2-5 better; the J call may be wrong. The CDR3 loop spans 20 amino acids. The germline V gene encodes CDR1 DFQATT and CDR2 SNEGSKA (reference sequence). CDR3 coding DNA: TGCAGTGCCACCCGCGGGGATGTCCGACCCGTATCCCGGTACCAAGGGACCCAGTACTTC. Residues: CSATRGDVRPVSRYQGTQYF.

This clonotype was observed at least ten times. The rearrangement links TRBV29-1 to TRBJ2-7; D is possibly TRBD2 (6 bases). The V and J ends lost 4 bases and 4 bases respectively, with 17 bases between them. CDR3 size: 14 residues. CDR1 is SQVTM and CDR2 is ANQGSEA in the germline V gene. The CDR3 spells CSVVSLGGGYEQYF. CDR3 nucleotides: TGCAGCGTTGTCTCCTTGGGGGGAGGTTACGAGCAGTACTTC.

The sample holds a few counts of this clonotype. The chain employs TRBV4-3 and TRBJ1-4, with TRBD1 matching over 9 bases. The CDR3 consists of 16 residues. With V trimmed by 4 bases and J by 3 bases, 6 bases remained unmatched. Germline loops: CDR1 LGHNA, CDR2 YSLEER. The CDR3 protein is CASSREQGASNEKLFF. The CDR3 nucleotides read TGCGCCAGCAGCCGCGAACAGGGGGCTTCTAATGAAAAACTGTTTTTT.

There are a few counts of this clonotype. The chain uses TRBV12-5 and TRBJ2-7; tentatively, D is TRBD2 (6 bases). Germline-derived CDR1 and CDR2 are LGHNT and FRNRAP. Trimming pared 3 bases from V and 7 bases from J, leaving 13 bases between. This CDR3 has 13 residues. The CDR3 is CASGFAGGVEQYF. The DNA of the CDR3 is TGTGCTAGTGGTTTCGCGGGCGGGGTAGAGCAGTACTTC.

This clonotype was counted a few times. This sequence joins TRBV2 and TRBJ2-5, with 8 bases identical to TRBD1. The V and J ends lost 2 bases and 4 bases, in that order; junction bases with no gene match: 6. This CDR3 spans 15 amino acids. Germline V gene lookup returns CDR1 SNHLY and CDR2 FYNNEI. The CDR3 here is CASSELGQGAETQYF. In nucleotides, the CDR3 is TGTGCCAGCAGTGAATTAGGTCAGGGGGCAGAGACCCAGTACTTC.

With regard to this clonotype: The junction departs from the called germline gene at one end, perhaps through a read error. The chain recombines TRBV20-1 with TRBJ2-5; 11 bases agree with TRBD2. This CDR3 has 16 residues. The germline CDR1 and CDR2 sequences are DFQATT and SNEGSKA (reference sequence). The CDR3 sequence: CSTSAILAGGRDEQYF. CDR3 in DNA: TGCAGTACTAGTGCCATCTTAGCGGGGGGGCGGGATGAGCAGTACTTC.

This sequence joins TRBV20-1 and TRBJ2-3, with 7 bases identical to TRBD2. CDR3 length equals 18 residues. Germline CDR1 DFQATT, CDR2 SNEGSKA (reference sequence). Trimming at V came to 0 bases and at J to 2 bases, leaving 14 bases not matched to a gene. The DNA for the CDR3 is TGCAGTGCTAGAGATAGCGGTCGGGTAGCGGGTTACACAGATACGCAGTATTTT. Amino acid sequence: CSARDSGRVAGYTDTQYF.

With respect to this clonotype: This may arise from a read error, as a much more abundant clone is one base away. CDR3 nucleotides: TGTGCCTGCAGCCAAGAGAGGGGCCCCGCTTACGAGCAGTACTTC. This encodes CACSQERGPAYEQYF. The chain couples TRBV4-2 to TRBJ2-7; D is possibly TRBD1 or TRBD2 (5 bases each). In germline, CDR1 is LGHNA, CDR2 YNFKEQ. The CDR3 covers 15 residues.

The V and J genes are TRBV6-2 or TRBV6-3 and TRBJ1-1; D might be TRBD1 (5 bases). The CDR3 is 16 amino acids. Trimming left V 2 bases short and J 0 bases short, with 13 bases between. The V gene's germline CDR1 is MNHEY and CDR2 SVGEGT. The CDR3 here is CASSYEGMGVNTEAFF. The CDR3, as DNA: TGTGCCAGCAGTTACGAAGGGATGGGGGTGAACACTGAAGCTTTCTTT.

The table lists this clonotype with many counts. Germline is not matched at one junction end, which may reflect a read error. The V gene is TRBV4-2, the J gene TRBJ2-7, with TRBD1 matching over 8 bases. Looked up from germline, CDR1 is LGHNA and CDR2 is YNFKEQ. This CDR3 region has 15 residues. The CDR3 is CASSQGTGQGYEQYF. CDR3 coding DNA: TGCGCCAGCAGCCAAGGGACCGGACAGGGCTACGAGCAGTACTTC.

This clonotype was seen once. The chain is built from TRBV6-5 and TRBJ2-4; D is possibly TRBD2 (6 bases). The J call may be mistaken, given a closer DNA end match to TRBJ2-7. CDR3 size: 16 residues. Germline V CDR1 and CDR2: MNHEY, SVGAGI. CDR3 DNA sequence: TGTGCCAGCAGTTACTCGTCAAGCGGGCCTTACTACGAGCAGTACTTC. It encodes CASSYSSSGPYYEQYF.

This clonotype was found many times. The chain combines TRBV12-3 or TRBV12-4 with TRBJ1-6; D is uncertain. The V and J ends lost 1 base and 1 base respectively, with 5 bases between them. This CDR3 is 15 amino acids long. Here the CDR3 DNA reads TGTGCCAGCAGTTTAGGGAGGTCCTATAATTCACCCCTCCACTTT. This encodes CASSLGRSYNSPLHF.

V and J are TRBV24-1 and TRBJ2-7, with 7 bases fitting TRBD2. CDR1 and CDR2 (germline): KGHDR, SFDVKD. This CDR3 comprises 14 residues. V shed 3 bases and J 7 bases; nucleotides not matched to a gene: 8. The CDR3 sequence: CATSDLRGSNEQYF. CDR3 in DNA: TGTGCCACCAGTGATCTTCGCGGGAGCAATGAGCAGTACTTC.